This TCR beta chain stems from a study of memory CD4+ T cells and cytomegalovirus serostatus. Whole-study context: Donors were healthy Belgian adults, under 10 CMV seropositive and 20 to 30 seronegative.

Per germline, CDR1 SGDLS and CDR2 YYNGEE. The CDR3 is made up of 15 amino acids. Trimming left V 0 bases short and J 4 bases short, with 12 bases between. Notes on this clone: The antigen remains undetermined.

Single viable CD3+CD4+CD8-CD45RO+ cells were sorted as the memory CD4+ T cells. CMV serostatus came from serum IgG against pp150, pp28, p38, p52. This table comes from immunoSEQ multiplex PCR, and its TCRdb copy is limited to in-frame clones, with some not included. The table lists 56,000 or so clones, 82% of them singletons. Study-wide results and limits: Suggested: most of the CMV-linked TCR signature lies in CD4+ memory cells. Of 150 to 200 reported CMV TCRbeta sequences, around 62 were found in memory CD4+ repertoires.

The sample comprised memory CD4+ T cells from blood. This receptor was obtained from an adult in good health and CMV-seronegative. V usage is TRBV9 and J usage is TRBJ2-3; TRBD1 is a possible D gene (6 bases). The CDR3 region is CASSVGPTGADTQYF. The CDR3 DNA follows: TGTGCCAGCAGCGTAGGCCCGACAGGAGCAGATACGCAGTATTTT.